Listed below are T cell receptor beta chains from one sample, sequenced in a study of blood T cell repertoires in COVID-19. Method: immunoSEQ multiplex PCR; TCRdb's copy keeps in-frame clones and lacks some. This sample has fewer than 150,000 clones, with almost 90% found just once. Sequenced sample: peripheral blood. Receptors were obtained from a man in his fifties with active or convalescent COVID-19. Each CDR3 is given with its conserved first and last residue.

j_call	v_call	cdr3_aa
TRBJ2-1	TRBV7-9	CASSLAEVRDRFNEQFF
TRBJ1-2	TRBV20-1	CSASTRGLVYGYTF
TRBJ2-3	TRBV11-2	CASSLVGSTDTQYF
TRBJ2-5	TRBV7-8	CASSADRRETQYF
TRBJ1-5	TRBV5-1	CASSLGDRVGNQPQHF
TRBJ2-7	TRBV19	CASRGPGTGLHEQYF
TRBJ2-7	TRBV12-2	CASRSYPSGRGVEQYF
TRBJ1-1	TRBV12-3/TRBV12-4	CASSPGHHTEAFF
TRBJ2-1	TRBV7-6	CASSLWAGGPNEQFF
TRBJ2-1	TRBV9	CASSVDPGGMVAGEINEQFF
TRBJ2-7	TRBV2	CASSGQGYEQYF
TRBJ2-3	TRBV7-9	CASSPMGSRGITDTQYF
TRBJ2-2	TRBV24-1	CATSPGGPPGELFF
TRBJ2-7	TRBV6-6	CASSYVLGGEVEQYF
TRBJ1-1	TRBV28	CASSSGTLNTEAFF
TRBJ2-7	TRBV7-9	CASSSDRGRYYEQYF
TRBJ1-5	TRBV28	CASSPARGNQPQHF
TRBJ2-4	TRBV2	CASSESGSQAKNIQYF
TRBJ2-5	TRBV5-8	CASSLVLAGGWETQYF
TRBJ1-5	TRBV12-3/TRBV12-4	CASSRVGNQPQHF
TRBJ2-4	TRBV27	CASSQLAGGGIQYF
TRBJ2-7	TRBV19	CASSANPGLVREQYF
TRBJ1-5	TRBV19	CASSIGGGARQPQHF
TRBJ1-4	TRBV29-1	CSATLGVNEKLFF
TRBJ2-7	TRBV9	CASSVGSGSYEQYF
TRBJ2-2	TRBV4-2	CASTLSRGGAGNTGELFF
TRBJ2-5	TRBV28	CATCRDRVVETQYF
TRBJ2-3	TRBV7-9	CASSRGLSTDTQYF